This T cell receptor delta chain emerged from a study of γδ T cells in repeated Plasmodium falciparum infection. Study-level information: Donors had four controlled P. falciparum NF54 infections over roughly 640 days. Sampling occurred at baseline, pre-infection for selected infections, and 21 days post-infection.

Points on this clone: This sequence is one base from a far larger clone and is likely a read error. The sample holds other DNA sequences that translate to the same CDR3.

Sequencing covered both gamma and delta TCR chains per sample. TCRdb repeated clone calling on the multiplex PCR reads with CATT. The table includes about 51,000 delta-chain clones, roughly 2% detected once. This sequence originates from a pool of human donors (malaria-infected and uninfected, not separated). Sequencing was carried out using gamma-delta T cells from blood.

CDR3 nucleotide sequence: TGTGCTCTTGGGGAACCTTTTCCATACTGGGGGATATTGGGGCTCATCTTT. As protein: CALGEPFPYWGILGLIF. No J gene call was made, and the V gene is TRDV1; the D call of TRDD3 is as the table states it, not checked on the DNA. Germline V gene sequence: CDR1 TSWWSYY, CDR2 QGS. CDR3 length: 17 amino acids.